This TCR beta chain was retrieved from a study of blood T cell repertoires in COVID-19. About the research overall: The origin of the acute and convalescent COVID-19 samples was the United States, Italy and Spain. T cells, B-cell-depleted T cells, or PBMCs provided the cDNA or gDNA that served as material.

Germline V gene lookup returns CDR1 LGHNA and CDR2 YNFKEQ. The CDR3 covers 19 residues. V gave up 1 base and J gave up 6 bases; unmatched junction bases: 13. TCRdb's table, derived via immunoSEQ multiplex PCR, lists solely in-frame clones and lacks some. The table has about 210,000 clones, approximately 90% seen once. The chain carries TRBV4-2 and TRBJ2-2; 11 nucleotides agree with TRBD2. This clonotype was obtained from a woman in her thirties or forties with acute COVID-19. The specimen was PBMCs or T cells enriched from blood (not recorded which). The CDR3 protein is CASSQAGETLAGGPGELFF. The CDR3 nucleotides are TGTGCCAGCAGCCAAGCGGGGGAAACTCTAGCGGGGGGCCCCGGGGAGCTGTTTTTT.